This T cell receptor beta chain was observed in a study of Graves' ophthalmopathy and Graves' hyperthyroidism. Transcripts of RNA were the source for amplifying TCR beta CDR3 regions. The workflow started with a first-round RT-PCR run with HTBI primers and then moved on to a second-round multiplex PCR. TCRdb ran MiXCR on the multiplex PCR reads and lists one entry per CDR3 protein. The table has hundreds of thousands of distinct CDR3 sequences, 22% seen once. A remark on this clonotype: One base away lies a much larger clone, so this may be a sequencing read error.

Per the germline V gene, CDR1 is SEHNR and CDR2 is FQNEAQ (reference sequence). The CDR3 loop spans 14 amino acids. This chain connects TRBV7-9 to TRBJ2-7, with D possibly TRBD1 on 6 matching bases. Sequencing was carried out using peripheral blood. This receptor was obtained from a woman aged 18-35 years with stable Graves' hyperthyroidism. Some clones in this sample may be carry-over from other donors' samples. The chain's CDR3 is CAGSFWDTAYEQYV. CDR3 bases: TGTGCCGGCAGCTTCTGGGACACAGCCTACGAGCAGTACGTC.